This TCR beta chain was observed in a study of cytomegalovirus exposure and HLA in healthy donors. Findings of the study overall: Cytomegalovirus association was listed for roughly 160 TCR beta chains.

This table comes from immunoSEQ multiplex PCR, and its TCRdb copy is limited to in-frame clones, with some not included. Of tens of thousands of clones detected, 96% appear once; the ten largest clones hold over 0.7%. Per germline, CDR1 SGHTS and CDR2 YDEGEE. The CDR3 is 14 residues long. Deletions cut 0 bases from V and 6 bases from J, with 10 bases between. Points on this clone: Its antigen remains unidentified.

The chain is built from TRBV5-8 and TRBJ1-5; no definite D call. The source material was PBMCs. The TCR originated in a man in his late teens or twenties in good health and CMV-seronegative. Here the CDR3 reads CASSLGAHSQPQHF. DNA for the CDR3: TGTGCCAGCAGCTTGGGGGCCCATTCTCAGCCCCAGCATTTT. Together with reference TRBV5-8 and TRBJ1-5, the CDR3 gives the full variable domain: EAGVTQSPTHLIKTRGQQATLRCSPISGHTSVYWYQQALGLGLQFLLWYDEGEERNRGNFPPRFSGRQFPNYSSELNVNALELEDSALYLCASSLGAHSQPQHFGDGTRLSIL.